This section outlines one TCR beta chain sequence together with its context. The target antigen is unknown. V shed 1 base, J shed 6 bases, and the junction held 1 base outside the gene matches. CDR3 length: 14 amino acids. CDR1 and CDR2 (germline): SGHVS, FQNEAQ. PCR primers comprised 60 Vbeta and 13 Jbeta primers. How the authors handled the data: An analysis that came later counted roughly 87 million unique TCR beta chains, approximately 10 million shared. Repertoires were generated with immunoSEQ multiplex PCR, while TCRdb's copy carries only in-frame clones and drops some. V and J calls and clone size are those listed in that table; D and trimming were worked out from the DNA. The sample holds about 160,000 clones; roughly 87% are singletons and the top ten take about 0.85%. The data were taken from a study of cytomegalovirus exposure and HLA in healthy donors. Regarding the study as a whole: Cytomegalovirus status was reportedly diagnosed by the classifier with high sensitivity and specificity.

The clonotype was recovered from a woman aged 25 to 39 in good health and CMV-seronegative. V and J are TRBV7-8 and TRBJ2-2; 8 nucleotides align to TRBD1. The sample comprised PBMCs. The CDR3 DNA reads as TGTGCCAGCAGCTTAGTACAGGGGGCCGGGGAGCTGTTTTTT. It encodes CASSLVQGAGELFF.